One sample yielded the 16 T cell receptor beta chains listed below, sequenced in a study of early T cells in non-severe SARS-CoV-2 infection. MiXCR, applied by TCRdb to the 5' RACE reads, yields one record per CDR3 protein. The sample contains about 50,000 distinct CDR3 sequences, about 16% of which appear only once. Sample: whole blood, taken at baseline. These receptors all come from an adult who was a healthcare worker with PCR-confirmed SARS-CoV-2 infection or an uninfected control (not recorded which).

This clonotype was observed a few times. The chain links TRBV7-8 to TRBJ2-7; 10 bases map to TRBD2. The J segment lost 1 base and the V segment lost 0 bases, leaving 6 bases of the junction unmatched. The CDR3 has 17 residues. Per germline, CDR1 SGHVS and CDR2 FQNEAQ. DNA of the CDR3: TGTGCCAGCAGCTTAGCTGCGCTAGCGGGAGAGTCCTACGAGCAGTACTTC. It codes for CASSLAALAGESYEQYF.

This clonotype appeared a few times. This chain connects TRBV7-2 to TRBJ2-3; D is unresolved. Germline-derived CDR1 and CDR2 are SGHTA and FQGNSA. The CDR3 spans 13 residues. Deletions cut 5 bases from V and 1 base from J, with 7 bases between. CDR3 loop: CASSREGTDTQYF. The CDR3 DNA reads TGTGCCAGCAGCCGAGAAGGCACAGATACGCAGTATTTT. The variable domain in full, with the rest retrieved from reference TRBV7-2 and TRBJ2-3, is GAGVSQSPSNKVTEKGKDVELRCDPISGHTALYWYRQSLGQGLEFLIYFQGNSAPDKSGLPSDRFSAERTGGSVSTLTIQRTQQEDSAVYLCASSREGTDTQYFGPGTRLTVL.

This clonotype has only a few counts. This chain links TRBV6-1 with TRBJ2-3; D gene unclear. Germline V gene data show CDR1 as MNHNS and CDR2 as SASEGT. This CDR3 has 13 residues. Trimming stripped 7 bases from V and 1 base from J, with 9 bases between. The DNA of the CDR3 is TGTGCCAGCAAGAAGTCAGGCACAGATACGCAGTATTTT. Amino acid sequence: CASKKSGTDTQYF.

The rearrangement links TRBV5-8 to TRBJ2-2; TRBD1 aligns across 7 bases. V lost 4 bases and J lost 5; bases outside the gene matches: 8. Looked up from germline, CDR1 is SGHTS and CDR2 is YDEGEE. The CDR3 sequence is 15 residues long. Here the CDR3 reads CASSPGTERTGELFF. In DNA form, the CDR3 reads TGTGCCAGCAGCCCCGGGACAGAACGTACCGGGGAGCTGTTTTTT.

The rearrangement links TRBV12-3 or TRBV12-4 to TRBJ2-7; TRBD1 or TRBD2 may be the D gene (5 bases each). This CDR3 has 13 amino acids. V was trimmed by 5 bases and J by 4 bases, leaving 12 bases between them. CDR3 amino acids: CASSEGYGYEQYF. As DNA, the CDR3 is TGTGCCAGCAGTGAGGGGTATGGGTACGAGCAGTACTTC.

This rearrangement joins TRBV20-1 to TRBJ2-3; 15 positions match TRBD2. CDR3 length: 19 amino acids. V was pared by 0 bases and J by 0 bases, with 7 bases of the junction left unmatched. Germline V gives CDR1 DFQATT, CDR2 SNEGSKA (reference sequence). CDR3 amino acids: CSARDEGTSGGTSTDTQYF. The CDR3 DNA reads as TGCAGTGCTAGAGATGAAGGGACTAGCGGGGGGACTAGCACAGATACGCAGTATTTT.

The sample holds one count of this clonotype. The gene calls are TRBV11-2 and TRBJ2-1; possible D gene TRBD1, 5 bases. The CDR3 is 16 amino acids. Trimming took off 1 base at V and 0 bases at J, with 10 bases between the two ends. Germline V lookup: CDR1 SGHAT, CDR2 FQNNGV. The CDR3 DNA follows: TGTGCCAGCAGCTTAGGTAGGACATCCTCCTACAATGAGCAGTTCTTC. As protein: CASSLGRTSSYNEQFF. Supplemented by reference TRBV11-2 and TRBJ2-1, the full variable domain reads EAGVAQSPRYKIIEKRQSVAFWCNPISGHATLYWYQQILGQGPKLLIQFQNNGVVDDSQLPKDRFSAERLKGVDSTLKIQPAKLEDSAVYLCASSLGRTSSYNEQFFGPGTRLTVL.

This clonotype was seen many times. J is TRBJ2-7 and V is TRBV7-8, with 8 bases that match TRBD2. Trimming cost V 6 bases and J 2 bases; bases outside gene matches: 9. The CDR3 extends over 15 amino acids. In germline, CDR1 is SGHVS, CDR2 FQNEAQ. The CDR3 DNA reads TGTGCCAGCAGTTCAACCGGGACTAGGGCCTACGAGCAGTACTTC. Its translation: CASSSTGTRAYEQYF.

This chain links TRBV7-8 with TRBJ2-7, with D possibly TRBD1 on 6 matching bases. The V end lost 4 bases, the J end lost 3 bases, and 10 bases lay between the germline ends. Looked up from germline, CDR1 is SGHVS and CDR2 is FQNEAQ. This CDR3 comprises 13 residues. This chain's CDR3 is CASSSGQHYEQYF. The CDR3 coding sequence is TGTGCCAGCAGCTCTGGACAGCACTACGAGCAGTACTTC.

Only a few counts were recorded for this clonotype. The chain employs TRBV11-2 and TRBJ2-7; D uncertain. This CDR3 spans 13 amino acids. The V gene lost 1 base and the J gene lost 7 bases, with 11 bases spanning the gap. Germline V gene data show CDR1 as SGHAT and CDR2 as FQNNGV. CDR3: CASSLGALQEQYF. The CDR3 DNA reads as TGTGCCAGCAGCTTAGGAGCGCTTCAAGAGCAGTACTTC.

This clonotype was counted a few times. The V gene is TRBV5-1, the J gene TRBJ2-7; 10 bases line up with TRBD2. From germline, CDR1 is SGHRS and CDR2 YFSETQ. The CDR3 sequence is 15 residues long. V shed 2 bases and J 5 bases; nucleotides not matched to a gene: 7. The CDR3 region has the DNA TGCGCCAGCAGCTTAGCGGGGGGGCCCATGCACGAGCAGTACTTC. This encodes CASSLAGGPMHEQYF.

This chain uses TRBV5-6 with TRBJ2-1; D is tentatively TRBD1 or TRBD2 (5 bases each). The CDR3 extends over 17 amino acids. V was cut by 4 bases and J by 0 bases, with 17 bases left in between. The V gene's germline CDR1 is SGHDT and CDR2 YYEEEE. This chain's CDR3 is CASSVFPGTISYNEQFF. As DNA, the CDR3 is TGTGCCAGCAGCGTCTTCCCCGGGACGATCTCCTACAATGAGCAGTTCTTC.

This clonotype was recorded many times. J is TRBJ2-7 and V is TRBV27; maybe TRBD2 (6 bases). The CDR3 is 15 amino acids. Germline CDR1 MNHEY, CDR2 SMNVEV (reference sequence). V was cut by 5 bases and J by 2 bases, with 16 bases left in between. This CDR3 is CASSTPGDSPYEQYF. As DNA, the CDR3 is TGTGCCAGCAGTACCCCCGGGGACTCCCCCTACGAGCAGTACTTC.

The table lists this clonotype with many counts. The V gene is TRBV15, the J gene TRBJ2-1; D is tentatively TRBD1 or TRBD2 (6 bases each). CDR1 is LNHNV and CDR2 is YYDKDF in the germline V gene (reference sequence). V gave up 4 bases and J gave up 4 bases, with 11 bases separating them. This CDR3 region has 14 residues. The CDR3 nucleotides read TGTGCCACCAGCAACGGGGGCACGTACAATGAGCAGTTCTTC. Protein product: CATSNGGTYNEQFF.

The J gene is TRBJ1-2, the V gene TRBV19, with 9 bases identical to TRBD1. The V and J ends lost 9 bases and 2 bases, in that order; junction bases with no gene match: 7. The CDR3 runs 14 residues. CDR1 and CDR2 from the germline V gene are LNHDA and SQIVND (reference sequence). CDR3 residues: CASQPGQGNYGYTF. The CDR3 DNA sequence: TGTGCCAGCCAACCGGGACAGGGAAACTATGGCTACACCTTC. Based on the CDR3 plus reference TRBV19 and TRBJ1-2, the full variable domain is DGGITQSPKYLFRKEGQNVTLSCEQNLNHDAMYWYRQDPGQGLRLIYYSQIVNDFQKGDIAEGYSVSREKKESFPLTVTSAQKNPTAFYLCASQPGQGNYGYTFGSGTRLTVV.

This clonotype turned up a few times. The genes are TRBV20-1 and TRBJ1-2, with D possibly matching TRBD1 (6 bases). Germline V lookup: CDR1 DFQATT, CDR2 SNEGSKA (reference sequence). The CDR3 has 12 amino acids. V gave up 6 bases and J gave up 1 base, with 9 bases separating them. CDR3 amino acids: CSARTDNYGYTF. CDR3 nucleotides: TGCAGTGCCAGGACAGATAACTATGGCTACACCTTC.